A selection of T cell receptor beta chains follows, all from one sample in a study of OX40 agonist ivuxolimab in advanced cancers. Data came from immunoSEQ multiplex PCR; TCRdb stores just in-frame clones and leaves some out. Of about 79,000 clones in the sample, around 83% were seen once. Sample: CD4+ or CD8+ T cells sorted from blood, taken in a trial of the OX40 agonist ivuxolimab. The receptors come from an adult with an advanced solid tumor such as melanoma, head and neck, liver or kidney cancer. CDR3s include the opening cysteine and the closing phenylalanine or tryptophan. Each record gives: J gene, V gene, clone size, D gene, CDR3 DNA, CDR3 protein. A D gene is named only where the DNA matches it firmly. Only part of the rows carry a size: once, few, many, or a class if the clone is expanded.

j_gene: TRBJ2-7; v_gene: TRBV7-8; abundance: NA; d_gene: NA; CDR3nt: TGTGCCAGCAGCTTAGTGATCGAGCAGTACTTC; CDR3aa: CASSLVIEQYF
j_gene: TRBJ2-3; v_gene: TRBV13; abundance: once; d_gene: NA; CDR3nt: TGTGCCAGCACCTCCAGCAGCTTTGGGGGCGTTATATCTAGCACAGATACGCAGTATTTT; CDR3aa: CASTSSSFGGVISSTDTQYF
j_gene: TRBJ2-5; v_gene: TRBV19; abundance: once; d_gene: NA; CDR3nt: TGTGCCAGTAGTATACTCGGGGCGGGGGAGACCCAGTACTTC; CDR3aa: CASSILGAGETQYF
j_gene: TRBJ2-1; v_gene: TRBV15; abundance: NA; d_gene: TRBD1; CDR3nt: TGTGCCACCGGCGGGACAGGGCTTCTGTTGGCATACTACAATGAGCAGTTCTTC; CDR3aa: CATGGTGLLLAYYNEQFF
j_gene: TRBJ1-4; v_gene: TRBV6-4; abundance: once; d_gene: NA; CDR3nt: TGTGCCAGCAGTGACTCGATAGGGCCAACTAATGAAAAACTGTTTTTT; CDR3aa: CASSDSIGPTNEKLFF
j_gene: TRBJ2-7; v_gene: TRBV7-6; abundance: NA; d_gene: NA; CDR3nt: TGTGCCAGCAGCTTAGTTCAGGGGCTCTTTTCCTACGAGCAGTACTTC; CDR3aa: CASSLVQGLFSYEQYF
j_gene: TRBJ2-7; v_gene: TRBV5-5; abundance: NA; d_gene: NA; CDR3nt: TGTGCCAGCAGCTACCGGGGGACTTTGAGCTCCTACGAGCAGTACTTC; CDR3aa: CASSYRGTLSSYEQYF
j_gene: TRBJ2-5; v_gene: TRBV6-6; abundance: NA; d_gene: TRBD1; CDR3nt: TGTGCCAGCACTGGACAGGGCCAGACCCAGTACTTC; CDR3aa: CASTGQGQTQYF
j_gene: TRBJ1-1; v_gene: TRBV6-5; abundance: NA; d_gene: NA; CDR3nt: TGTGCCAGCATCCGAGAGGGTGGGGGCACTGAAGCTTTCTTT; CDR3aa: CASIREGGGTEAFF
j_gene: TRBJ1-5; v_gene: TRBV10-3; abundance: NA; d_gene: NA; CDR3nt: TGTGCCATCCGGGACGTTAATAGCAATCAGCCCCAGCATTTT; CDR3aa: CAIRDVNSNQPQHF
j_gene: TRBJ1-2; v_gene: TRBV5-1; abundance: NA; d_gene: NA; CDR3nt: TGCGCCAGCAGCTTGGCCATCAAAAACTATGGCTACACCTTC; CDR3aa: CASSLAIKNYGYTF
j_gene: TRBJ2-1; v_gene: TRBV11-3; abundance: few; d_gene: NA; CDR3nt: TGTGCCAGCAGCTTAGACAGGGGGGTGAATGAGCAGTTCTTC; CDR3aa: CASSLDRGVNEQFF
j_gene: TRBJ2-7; v_gene: TRBV27; abundance: NA; d_gene: TRBD2; CDR3nt: TGTGCCAGCAGTACCCGGACTAGCGGGGGGAGGTCCTACGAGCAGTACTTC; CDR3aa: CASSTRTSGGRSYEQYF
j_gene: TRBJ2-5; v_gene: TRBV30; abundance: NA; d_gene: NA; CDR3nt: TGTGCCTGGAGTCTCGGTTTGGAGGAGACCCAGTACTTC; CDR3aa: CAWSLGLEETQYF
j_gene: TRBJ2-7; v_gene: TRBV13; abundance: NA; d_gene: TRBD1; CDR3nt: TGTGCCAGCAGCTCCGGGACAGGGGCGACCTACGAGCAGTACTTC; CDR3aa: CASSSGTGATYEQYF
j_gene: TRBJ2-2; v_gene: TRBV10-3; abundance: NA; d_gene: TRBD1; CDR3nt: TGTGCCATCAGTGAGAGAGGACAGGTGGTCACCGGGGAGCTGTTTTTT; CDR3aa: CAISERGQVVTGELFF
j_gene: TRBJ1-2; v_gene: TRBV2; abundance: NA; d_gene: TRBD1; CDR3nt: TGTGCCAGCATCAGGGACAGGGTGGATGGCTACACCTTC; CDR3aa: CASIRDRVDGYTF
j_gene: TRBJ2-1; v_gene: TRBV2; abundance: few; d_gene: TRBD2; CDR3nt: TGTGCCAGCAGTGAAGTTGAGACTAGCTTCTACAATGAGCAGTTCTTC; CDR3aa: CASSEVETSFYNEQFF
j_gene: TRBJ1-4; v_gene: TRBV5-1; abundance: NA; d_gene: NA; CDR3nt: TGCGCCAGCAGCTTATCTCCGACCCGGAGAACTAATGAAAAACTGTTTTTT; CDR3aa: CASSLSPTRRTNEKLFF
j_gene: TRBJ2-7; v_gene: TRBV5-4; abundance: NA; d_gene: NA; CDR3nt: TGTGCCAGCAGCTTGGCCGGGGTTTCCTACGAGCAGTACTTC; CDR3aa: CASSLAGVSYEQYF
j_gene: TRBJ2-2; v_gene: TRBV2; abundance: once; d_gene: NA; CDR3nt: TGTGCCAGCAGTGAAAGCGGAATCAACACCGGGGAGCTGTTTTTT; CDR3aa: CASSESGINTGELFF
j_gene: TRBJ2-1; v_gene: TRBV19; abundance: NA; d_gene: TRBD2; CDR3nt: TGTGCCAGTAGTATCCAATCCCGGGCTAGCGGGAGCAATGAGCAGTTCTTC; CDR3aa: CASSIQSRASGSNEQFF
j_gene: TRBJ2-2; v_gene: TRBV5-4; abundance: NA; d_gene: NA; CDR3nt: TGTGCCAGCAGCCTTACTAACACCGGGGAGCTGTTTTTT; CDR3aa: CASSLTNTGELFF
j_gene: TRBJ2-7; v_gene: TRBV19; abundance: NA; d_gene: NA; CDR3nt: TGTGCCAGTAGTACTTCCTTCCAGCCAGCCTACGAGCAGTACTTC; CDR3aa: CASSTSFQPAYEQYF
j_gene: TRBJ2-3; v_gene: TRBV6-5; abundance: NA; d_gene: NA; CDR3nt: TGTGCCAGCAGTTACTCGAGAAGGGGCACAGATACGCAGTATTTT; CDR3aa: CASSYSRRGTDTQYF
j_gene: TRBJ2-3; v_gene: TRBV10-3; abundance: NA; d_gene: TRBD2; CDR3nt: TGTGCCATCACTTCTCTAGCGGGAGGTACCACAGATACGCAGTATTTT; CDR3aa: CAITSLAGGTTDTQYF
j_gene: TRBJ1-6; v_gene: TRBV4-1; abundance: NA; d_gene: TRBD1; CDR3nt: TGCGCCAGCAGCCAAGTCCGGAACACAGGGGGTAATTCACCCCTCCACTTT; CDR3aa: CASSQVRNTGGNSPLHF
j_gene: TRBJ2-3; v_gene: TRBV5-1; abundance: NA; d_gene: NA; CDR3nt: TGCGCCAGCAGCTTGGCCCCAGTTAATACTGATACGCAGTATTTT; CDR3aa: CASSLAPVNTDTQYF
j_gene: TRBJ1-4; v_gene: TRBV5-1; abundance: NA; d_gene: TRBD1; CDR3nt: TGCGCCAGCAGCTTAGAGACAGGGGGTGAAAAACTGTTTTTT; CDR3aa: CASSLETGGEKLFF
j_gene: TRBJ1-1; v_gene: TRBV5-4; abundance: NA; d_gene: NA; CDR3nt: TGTGCCAGCAGAATGGGTTGGACTGAAGCTTTCTTT; CDR3aa: CASRMGWTEAFF
j_gene: TRBJ1-2; v_gene: TRBV18; abundance: NA; d_gene: NA; CDR3nt: TGTGCCAGCTCACCAGATACGGGGGGCTACACCTTC; CDR3aa: CASSPDTGGYTF
j_gene: TRBJ1-5; v_gene: TRBV23-1; abundance: NA; d_gene: NA; CDR3nt: TGCGCCAGCAGTCAAAAGGGGGTCGAACGAGGGTATCAGCCCCAGCATTTT; CDR3aa: CASSQKGVERGYQPQHF
j_gene: TRBJ1-5; v_gene: TRBV2; abundance: NA; d_gene: NA; CDR3nt: TGTGCCAGCAGTGAAGACCCCAATCAGCCCCAGCATTTT; CDR3aa: CASSEDPNQPQHF
j_gene: TRBJ1-5; v_gene: TRBV10-3; abundance: once; d_gene: NA; CDR3nt: TGTGCCATCAGTGAAAAGGTGGGCAATCAGCCCCAGCATTTT; CDR3aa: CAISEKVGNQPQHF
j_gene: TRBJ1-4; v_gene: TRBV5-4; abundance: few; d_gene: NA; CDR3nt: TGTGCCAGCAGCATCCCGGGTGCAACTAATGAAAAACTGTTTTTT; CDR3aa: CASSIPGATNEKLFF
j_gene: TRBJ1-1; v_gene: TRBV5-8; abundance: NA; d_gene: NA; CDR3nt: TGTGCCAGCAGCTTGCGGTCAGTCATGAACACTGGAGCTTTCTTT; CDR3aa: CASSLRSVMNTGAFF
j_gene: TRBJ2-7; v_gene: TRBV4-2; abundance: few; d_gene: NA; CDR3nt: TGTGCCAGCAGCCAAGATTTGACTAGACCCTACGAGCAGTACTTC; CDR3aa: CASSQDLTRPYEQYF
j_gene: TRBJ1-1; v_gene: TRBV6-6; abundance: once; d_gene: NA; CDR3nt: TGTGCCAGCGGTCTAGGGAACACTGAAGCTTTCTTT; CDR3aa: CASGLGNTEAFF
j_gene: TRBJ2-3; v_gene: TRBV9; abundance: NA; d_gene: TRBD1; CDR3nt: TGTGCCAGCAGCGTAGAGGGACAGGGGAGCACAGATACGCAGTATTTT; CDR3aa: CASSVEGQGSTDTQYF
j_gene: TRBJ2-5; v_gene: TRBV7-2; abundance: NA; d_gene: TRBD2; CDR3nt: TGTGCCAGCAGCCCAATGGGACTAGCGGGGACTGAGACCCAGTACTTC; CDR3aa: CASSPMGLAGTETQYF
j_gene: TRBJ2-7; v_gene: TRBV19; abundance: NA; d_gene: TRBD1; CDR3nt: TGTGCCAGTAGTCTAGGGACAGCTACTCTACCGAAGCAGTACTTC; CDR3aa: CASSLGTATLPKQYF
j_gene: TRBJ1-1; v_gene: TRBV7-2; abundance: NA; d_gene: NA; CDR3nt: TGTGCCAGCAGCTCACAGGGGAACACTGAAGCTTTCTTT; CDR3aa: CASSSQGNTEAFF
j_gene: TRBJ1-2; v_gene: TRBV10-3; abundance: once; d_gene: NA; CDR3nt: TGTGCCATCAGTTCCAAAGTGGCTAACTATGGCTACACCTTC; CDR3aa: CAISSKVANYGYTF
j_gene: TRBJ2-3; v_gene: TRBV5-1; abundance: NA; d_gene: NA; CDR3nt: TGCGCCAGCAGCTTGGGACTAGAGGCAGATACGCAGTATTTT; CDR3aa: CASSLGLEADTQYF
j_gene: TRBJ1-3; v_gene: TRBV4-1; abundance: NA; d_gene: NA; CDR3nt: TGCGCCAGCAGCCAAGAAATTTATGGGCAGATCAGAAACACCATATATTTT; CDR3aa: CASSQEIYGQIRNTIYF
j_gene: TRBJ1-6; v_gene: TRBV19; abundance: NA; d_gene: NA; CDR3nt: TGTGCCAGTACCCAGAGCTCCTATAATTCACCCCTCCACTTT; CDR3aa: CASTQSSYNSPLHF
j_gene: TRBJ2-6; v_gene: TRBV5-1; abundance: NA; d_gene: NA; CDR3nt: TGCGCCAGCAGCCCTGAGGGCGGGGCGGCGGCTGGGGCCAACGTCCTGACTTTC; CDR3aa: CASSPEGGAAAGANVLTF
j_gene: TRBJ2-3; v_gene: TRBV6-6; abundance: NA; d_gene: NA; CDR3nt: TGTGCCAGCAGTTACCAGCCCGATTGGGATACGCAGTATTTT; CDR3aa: CASSYQPDWDTQYF
j_gene: TRBJ2-7; v_gene: TRBV11-2; abundance: NA; d_gene: TRBD2; CDR3nt: TGTGCCAGCAGCTCCCGAATAGCGGGGGCCTACGAGCAGTACTTC; CDR3aa: CASSSRIAGAYEQYF
j_gene: TRBJ1-2; v_gene: TRBV19; abundance: NA; d_gene: NA; CDR3nt: TGTGCCAGCACCATGACCGACTTAATTGTGTATGGCTACACCTTC; CDR3aa: CASTMTDLIVYGYTF
j_gene: TRBJ1-3; v_gene: TRBV10-2; abundance: NA; d_gene: NA; CDR3nt: TGCGCCAGCAGGGTACAGGGAGAAAACACCATATATTTT; CDR3aa: CASRVQGENTIYF
j_gene: TRBJ2-7; v_gene: TRBV7-2; abundance: NA; d_gene: TRBD1; CDR3nt: TGTGCCAGCAGCTTAGTGGCCGGGGACAGGGTCGACGAGCAGTACTTC; CDR3aa: CASSLVAGDRVDEQYF
j_gene: TRBJ2-4; v_gene: TRBV4-1; abundance: few; d_gene: NA; CDR3nt: TGCGCCAGCAGCCAAGGCAGGGAGTTTCCCAAAAACATTCAGTACTTC; CDR3aa: CASSQGREFPKNIQYF
j_gene: TRBJ1-5; v_gene: TRBV6-1; abundance: once; d_gene: NA; CDR3nt: TGTGCCAGCCTCCGACAACCCGATCAGCCCCAGCATTTT; CDR3aa: CASLRQPDQPQHF
j_gene: TRBJ2-1; v_gene: TRBV12-2; abundance: NA; d_gene: NA; CDR3nt: TGTGCAAGTCGCCAAGCTAGCGGGAGCTACAATGAGCAGTTCTTC; CDR3aa: CASRQASGSYNEQFF
j_gene: TRBJ2-7; v_gene: TRBV4-2; abundance: NA; d_gene: TRBD2; CDR3nt: TGTGCCAGCAGCCAAGTGACTAGCGGCGAGCAGTACTTC; CDR3aa: CASSQVTSGEQYF
j_gene: TRBJ2-3; v_gene: TRBV11-2; abundance: NA; d_gene: TRBD2; CDR3nt: TGTGCCAGCAGCCGTACCTCTTTGGGCGGGGGGATTACAGATACGCAGTATTTT; CDR3aa: CASSRTSLGGGITDTQYF
j_gene: TRBJ2-1; v_gene: TRBV30; abundance: NA; d_gene: TRBD2; CDR3nt: TGTGCCTGGAGTGTAGGAGCGGGAGAGTACAATGAGCAGTTCTTC; CDR3aa: CAWSVGAGEYNEQFF
j_gene: TRBJ2-3; v_gene: TRBV6-5; abundance: once; d_gene: NA; CDR3nt: TGTGCCAGCAGTTTTCGGGCCACAGATACGCAGTATTTT; CDR3aa: CASSFRATDTQYF
j_gene: TRBJ2-6; v_gene: TRBV13; abundance: NA; d_gene: NA; CDR3nt: TGTGCCAGCAGCCGCAGAGATGGGGCCAACGTCCTGACTTTC; CDR3aa: CASSRRDGANVLTF